Listed below are T cell receptor beta chains from one sample, sequenced in a study of monozygotic twins with inflammatory bowel disease. No DNA is given; TCRdb re-called the 5' RACE reads and lists each CDR3 protein once. With over 200,000 distinct CDR3 sequences in the sample, the ten largest clones hold roughly 1.5%. Sequenced input: blood. The source is a human donor with ulcerative colitis or Crohn's disease, or a healthy co-twin of an affected twin (not recorded which). CDR3s include the opening cysteine and the closing phenylalanine or tryptophan. Fields, in order: J gene, V gene, CDR3 protein.

J: TRBJ1-1; V: TRBV7-9; CDR3: CASSRGQGTEAFF
J: TRBJ2-7; V: TRBV5-1; CDR3: CASSLTAVPYEQYF
J: TRBJ1-2; V: TRBV19; CDR3: CASHQGTAGGYTF
J: TRBJ1-2; V: TRBV6-5; CDR3: CASSYNYRTNYGYTF
J: TRBJ2-1; V: TRBV12-3/TRBV12-4; CDR3: CASGPYNEQFF
J: TRBJ1-2; V: TRBV2; CDR3: CASSELWGRGDYGYTF
J: TRBJ1-4; V: TRBV5-1; CDR3: CASGREATNEKLFF
J: TRBJ2-4; V: TRBV18; CDR3: CASSPFEGIAKNIQYF
J: TRBJ2-1; V: TRBV7-2; CDR3: CASSLDGGGRDEQFF
J: TRBJ2-3; V: TRBV20-1; CDR3: CSALGLWRGTGDTQYF
J: TRBJ1-1; V: TRBV20-1; CDR3: CSARSDMGVNTEAFF
J: TRBJ1-1; V: TRBV18; CDR3: CASSPEGNTEAFF
J: TRBJ2-1; V: TRBV7-9; CDR3: CASSLSTTYNEQFF
J: TRBJ1-3; V: TRBV18; CDR3: CASSATGTNSGNTIYF
J: TRBJ2-2; V: TRBV5-1; CDR3: CASSFQGQGDGELFF
J: TRBJ2-3; V: TRBV2; CDR3: CASSESFGTGSTDTQYF
J: TRBJ1-1; V: TRBV29-1; CDR3: CSVEPGLNTEAFF
J: TRBJ2-6; V: TRBV7-9; CDR3: CASSLWDSLSGANVLTF
J: TRBJ1-5; V: TRBV5-1; CDR3: CASSLAPTGEGNQPQHF
J: TRBJ1-2; V: TRBV5-4; CDR3: CASSSDPIYGYTF
J: TRBJ2-5; V: TRBV10-3; CDR3: CAISEGQTHHF
J: TRBJ1-2; V: TRBV18; CDR3: CASSPVVQVIHGYTF
J: TRBJ2-2; V: TRBV11-2; CDR3: CASSLIPRTGELFF
J: TRBJ1-5; V: TRBV7-9; CDR3: CASSPDVGRGNQPQHF
J: TRBJ1-4; V: TRBV5-1; CDR3: CASSGGQDAEKLFF
J: TRBJ1-1; V: TRBV29-1; CDR3: CSVAKWNTEAFF
J: TRBJ1-2; V: TRBV11-2; CDR3: CASSAPLPGQNYINYGYTF
J: TRBJ1-2; V: TRBV9; CDR3: CASSVGQRTSLNYGYTF
J: TRBJ2-3; V: TRBV7-2; CDR3: CASQVAGQDTQYF
J: TRBJ2-5; V: TRBV5-1; CDR3: CASSFGGTLQETQYF
J: TRBJ1-6; V: TRBV7-9; CDR3: CASSYTGFFGNSPLHF
J: TRBJ1-5; V: TRBV19; CDR3: CASYVGQGEAQPQHF
J: TRBJ2-1; V: TRBV20-1; CDR3: CSAQHGNEQFF
J: TRBJ1-1; V: TRBV6-2/TRBV6-3; CDR3: CASSTPVLGQGITEAFF
J: TRBJ2-1; V: TRBV7-2; CDR3: CASSSTGTSGGLEFF
J: TRBJ2-1; V: TRBV27; CDR3: CASSSSDRGLMGEQFF